Sequencing of this T cell receptor beta chain was carried out in a study of CD8 T cells in ankylosing spondylitis. General study points: According to the report, clones linked to the disease were significantly enriched in matched synovial fluid samples taken from ankylosing spondylitis patients.

TCRdb re-analysed the 5' RACE reads in MiXCR, keeping a single row per CDR3 protein. The sample yields tens of thousands of distinct CDR3 sequences, about 2.5% seen once. This clonotype was detected ten times or more. Its target is unknown. The CDR3 runs to 15 residues. The V end lost 2 bases, the J end lost 1 base, and 12 bases lay between the germline ends. Per germline, CDR1 SGDLS and CDR2 YYNGEE. The chain employs TRBV9 and TRBJ2-5, with TRBD1 as a possible D gene (6 bases). The sequence was obtained from a male donor with ankylosing spondylitis or in good health (not recorded which). The sample taken for sequencing was blood, either unsorted or a sorted T cell fraction (not recorded which). Here the CDR3 reads CASSVQQGSQETQYF. The CDR3 DNA is TGTGCCAGCAGCGTCCAACAGGGTAGCCAAGAGACCCAGTACTTC.